One and the same sample provided the 22 T cell receptor beta chains below, sequenced in a study of blood T cell repertoires in COVID-19. TCRdb's copy holds only in-frame clones and misses some; the assay was immunoSEQ multiplex PCR. The sample lists some 67,000 clones; approximately 90% were seen once. Sequencing input: peripheral blood. These receptors were obtained from a woman younger than 35 with acute or convalescent COVID-19.

CDR3 DNA sequence: TGCGCCAGCAGGCAAACTAGCTCAGAGACCCAGTACTTC. This translates into CASRQTSSETQYF. V and J are TRBV10-2 and TRBJ2-5; a possible D gene is TRBD2 (6 bases). The CDR3 has 13 amino acids. The germline V gene encodes CDR1 WSHSY and CDR2 SAAADI. Deletions cut 6 bases from V and 4 bases from J, with 12 bases between.

The chain links TRBV5-4 to TRBJ1-1; tentative D call: TRBD1 (6 bases). The CDR3 is 15 amino acids. V lost 3 bases and J 0 bases, leaving 12 bases between the germline ends. The germline CDR1 and CDR2 sequences are SGHNT and YYREEE (reference sequence). CDR3 DNA sequence: TGTGCCAGCAGCTGGGGGGGCGGATTGAACACTGAAGCTTTCTTT. Amino acid sequence: CASSWGGGLNTEAFF.

The chain has TRBV5-1 and TRBJ1-6, with 8 bases lining up with TRBD1. Per germline, CDR1 SGHRS and CDR2 YFSETQ. V shed 4 bases and J 9 bases; nucleotides not matched to a gene: 12. The CDR3 runs 16 residues. The CDR3 region is CASSPTGQGFGSPLHF. The CDR3 coding sequence is TGCGCCAGCAGCCCAACTGGACAGGGTTTCGGTTCACCCCTCCACTTT. Complete variable domain (other parts from reference TRBV5-1 and TRBJ1-6): KAGVTQTPRYLIKTRGQQVTLSCSPISGHRSVSWYQQTPGQGLQFLFEYFSETQRNKGNFPGRFSGRQFSNSRSEMNVSTLELGDSALYLCASSPTGQGFGSPLHFGNGTRLTVT.

The V call is TRBV6-5, the J call TRBJ1-5, with D perhaps TRBD1 (6 bases). The CDR3 extends over 13 amino acids. Germline CDR1 and CDR2: MNHEY and SVGAGI. The ends were cut back, 8 bases at V and 4 bases at J, with 12 bases in the middle. This CDR3 reads CASSGQRNQPQHF. For the CDR3, the DNA is TGTGCCAGCTCTGGACAGCGGAATCAGCCCCAGCATTTT.

This rearrangement joins TRBV4-3 to TRBJ1-2; TRBD1 matches 12 bases. V gave up 0 bases and J gave up 4 bases; unmatched junction bases: 9. This CDR3 is built from 18 residues. Per the germline V gene, CDR1 is LGHNA and CDR2 is YSLEER. CDR3: CASSQEGQGARIRYGYTF. In DNA form, the CDR3 reads TGCGCCAGCAGCCAAGAGGGACAGGGGGCCCGAATACGCTATGGCTACACCTTC.

This chain uses TRBV9 with TRBJ1-3; D is ambiguous. This CDR3 is built from 18 residues. V lost 0 bases and J 2 bases, leaving 18 bases between the germline ends. The germline V gene has CDR1 SGDLS and CDR2 YYNGEE. The CDR3 DNA reads as TGTGCCAGCAGCGTAGACGGTTGGAGGGAAAATGCTGGAAACACCATATATTTT. This translates into CASSVDGWRENAGNTIYF.

The gene calls are TRBV12-3 or TRBV12-4 and TRBJ1-2, with 9 bases that match TRBD1. CDR3 length equals 13 residues. J was trimmed by 7 bases and V by 4 bases; bases with no gene match: 4. The CDR3 loop is CASSSRTGAGYTF. The DNA of the CDR3 is TGTGCCAGCAGTTCCCGGACAGGGGCTGGCTACACCTTC.

This clone was seen a single time. V usage is TRBV5-5 and J usage is TRBJ2-7; tentatively, D is TRBD1 (6 bases). Germline V gene data show CDR1 as SGHKS and CDR2 as YYEKEE (reference sequence). Trimming pared 4 bases from V and 3 bases from J, leaving 14 bases between. The CDR3 contains 14 residues. The CDR3 reads CASSAYRDNYEQYF. CDR3 sequence (DNA): TGTGCCAGCAGCGCCTACCGGGACAACTACGAGCAGTACTTC.

V gene TRBV10-1 combines with J gene TRBJ2-1; the D gene is possibly TRBD2 (6 bases). Trimming removed 10 bases at V and 0 bases at J, with 16 bases between. CDR1 is WNHNN and CDR2 is SYGVQD in the germline V gene (reference sequence). This CDR3 comprises 15 residues. CDR3 DNA: TGCGCCAATTGGGCTAGCGAGTTCTCCTACAATGAGCAGTTCTTC. Translating it yields CANWASEFSYNEQFF.

The chain carries TRBV6-5 and TRBJ2-3; D possibly corresponds to TRBD1 (6 bases). Between the trimmed V and J ends, which lost 5 bases and 2 bases, there was a span of 8 bases. Germline V gene sequence: CDR1 MNHEY, CDR2 SVGAGI. This CDR3 spans 13 amino acids. CDR3 sequence reads: CASSRTDTDTQYF. For the CDR3, the DNA is TGTGCCAGCAGTCGGACAGACACAGATACGCAGTATTTT.

This sequence joins TRBV5-4 and TRBJ2-1, with 12 bases that match TRBD2. Germline assignment: CDR1 SGHNT and CDR2 YYREEE (reference sequence). The junction had 4 bases not matched to a gene; V was cut back by 0 bases and J by 6 bases. The CDR3 has 16 amino acids. CDR3 sequence reads: CASSLDPSGGGNEQFF. The CDR3, as DNA: TGTGCCAGCAGCTTGGACCCTAGCGGGGGGGGCAATGAGCAGTTCTTC.

This rearrangement joins TRBV10-3 to TRBJ2-2, with TRBD1 matching over 10 bases. The CDR3 runs 17 residues. With V trimmed by 4 bases and J by 5 bases, 10 bases remained unmatched. Germline loops: CDR1 ENHRY, CDR2 SYGVKD. This chain's CDR3 is CAISAIGGQGLTGELFF. Written as DNA, the CDR3 is TGTGCCATCAGTGCAATCGGGGGACAGGGGCTAACCGGGGAGCTGTTTTTT.

The V gene is TRBV30, the J gene TRBJ2-3; 9 bases line up with TRBD2. J gave up 1 base and V 8 bases, and 16 bases lay outside the gene matches. CDR1 is GTSNPN and CDR2 is SVGIG in the germline V gene (reference sequence). This CDR3 region has 17 residues. This CDR3 reads CALGPSGVLAGTDTQYF. The CDR3 coding sequence is TGTGCCCTGGGGCCTAGCGGGGTACTCGCCGGCACAGATACGCAGTATTTT. Supplemented by reference TRBV30 and TRBJ2-3, the full variable domain reads SQTIHQWPATLVQPVGSPLSLECTVEGTSNPNLYWYRQAAGRGLQLLFYSVGIGQISSEVPQNLSASRPQDRQFILSSKKLLLSDSGFYLCALGPSGVLAGTDTQYFGPGTRLTVL.

V usage is TRBV7-8 and J usage is TRBJ1-3; D unresolved. Trimming removed 5 bases at V and 2 bases at J, with 13 bases between. CDR3 size: 15 residues. Germline V CDR1 and CDR2: SGHVS, FQNEAQ. The CDR3 loop is CASSAPRSPGNTIYF. The CDR3 DNA follows: TGTGCCAGCAGCGCCCCCCGGTCGCCTGGAAACACCATATATTTT.

The chain links TRBV10-2 to TRBJ1-6; 9 nucleotides line up with TRBD1. This CDR3 is 14 amino acids long. With 2 bases clipped from V and 10 bases from J, the junction kept 3 bases outside the gene matches. CDR1 and CDR2 (germline): WSHSY, SAAADI. The DNA for the CDR3 is TGCGCCAGCAGTGAGCAGGGACAGGGCTCACCCCTCCACTTT. Encoded protein: CASSEQGQGSPLHF.

V gene TRBV3-1 (or the pseudogene TRBV3-2) combines with J gene TRBJ2-3; a weak D match, TRBD2 (6 bases). Germline V gives CDR1 LGHDT, CDR2 YNNKEL (reference sequence). Trimming removed 3 bases from V and 1 base from J, with 17 bases in between. The CDR3 is made up of 17 amino acids. The CDR3: CASSHTQTSYGTDTQYF. The CDR3 DNA sequence: TGTGCCAGCAGCCATACCCAGACTAGTTACGGCACAGATACGCAGTATTTT.

This clone was seen more than once but under ten times. The chain links TRBV24-1 to TRBJ1-4, with 7 bases aligning to TRBD1. The CDR3 is 15 amino acids. Germline V lookup: CDR1 KGHDR, CDR2 SFDVKD. V lost 1 base to trimming and J lost 6 bases; unmatched junction nucleotides: 4. The CDR3 is CATSDFRGEDEKLFF. CDR3 bases: TGTGCCACCAGTGATTTCAGGGGGGAAGATGAAAAACTGTTTTTT.

CDR3 protein: CASSTRDQVNSPLHF. CDR3 bases: TGTGCCAGCAGCACCCGGGATCAAGTTAATTCACCCCTCCACTTT. This sequence joins TRBV9 and TRBJ1-6; D is unclear. Trimming took off 4 bases at V and 6 bases at J, with 14 bases between the two ends. The CDR3 covers 15 residues. Germline-derived CDR1 and CDR2 are SGDLS and YYNGEE.

The genes are TRBV19 and TRBJ1-1; TRBD1 is a possible D gene (5 bases). V was cut by 5 bases and J by 3 bases, with 10 bases left in between. This CDR3 region has 13 residues. Germline V gene lookup returns CDR1 LNHDA and CDR2 SQIVND (reference sequence). CDR3 residues: CASSLTGDTEAFF. For the CDR3, the DNA is TGTGCCAGTAGTCTTACAGGAGACACTGAAGCTTTCTTT.

The chain uses TRBV18 and TRBJ2-1; 14 nucleotides agree with TRBD2. Germline V gene lookup returns CDR1 KGHSH and CDR2 LQKENI. The CDR3 covers 16 residues. The V gene end was trimmed by 3 bases and the J gene end by 3 bases; junction bases not matched to a gene: 1. CDR3 coding DNA: TGTGCCAGCTCACCTGGACTAGCGGGAGGCTACAATGAGCAGTTCTTC. This gives the protein CASSPGLAGGYNEQFF.

With regard to this clone: One end of the junction is discordant with germline, which a read error may explain. The chain carries TRBV11-2 and TRBJ2-3; D call uncertain. The V gene's germline CDR1 is SGHAT and CDR2 FQNNGV. The CDR3 has 12 residues. The CDR3 sequence: CASSVDANTQYF. CDR3 nucleotides: TGTGCCAGCAGCGTAGACGCTAATACGCAGTATTTT.

This chain uses TRBV7-9 with TRBJ2-7; the match to TRBD2 covers 7 bases. The CDR3 is 15 residues long. V dropped 5 bases and J dropped 4; count of bases not matched to a gene: 11. Germline V gene sequence: CDR1 SEHNR, CDR2 FQNEAQ (reference sequence). The CDR3 nucleotides are TGTGCCAGCAGCCGTCTTGGGGGAGGGCCATACGAGCAGTACTTC. Protein product: CASSRLGGGPYEQYF.